Listed below are T cell receptor beta chains from one sample, sequenced in a study of blood T cell repertoires in COVID-19. Profiling relied on immunoSEQ multiplex PCR, and the TCRdb table lists in-frame clones only, not all of them. The sample yields around 140,000 clones, approximately 82% seen once. Source material: peripheral blood. These receptors came from a man aged 55 to 70 with active or convalescent COVID-19. The CDR3 runs from the conserved cysteine through the conserved F or W. The order of the fields is J gene, D gene, V gene, CDR3 protein, CDR3 DNA. The D gene is left open where the match is weak.

J gene: TRBJ2-3
D gene: -
V gene: TRBV24-1
CDR3 protein: CATRGVMADTQYF
CDR3 DNA: TGTGCCACCCGCGGGGTGATGGCAGATACGCAGTATTTT

J gene: TRBJ2-5
D gene: -
V gene: TRBV3-1/TRBV3-2
CDR3 protein: CASSQPSSPQETQYF
CDR3 DNA: TGTGCCAGCAGCCAACCATCTAGCCCACAAGAGACCCAGTACTTC

J gene: TRBJ1-1
D gene: TRBD1
V gene: TRBV12-3/TRBV12-4
CDR3 protein: CASSPDRGTEAFF
CDR3 DNA: TGTGCCAGCAGTCCTGACAGGGGAACTGAAGCTTTCTTT

J gene: TRBJ1-2
D gene: TRBD1
V gene: TRBV7-6
CDR3 protein: CASSFGQAGYGYTF
CDR3 DNA: TGTGCCAGCAGCTTTGGACAGGCGGGCTATGGCTACACCTTC

J gene: TRBJ2-2
D gene: -
V gene: TRBV30
CDR3 protein: CAWSRQLAGTGELFF
CDR3 DNA: TGTGCCTGGAGCCGCCAGCTCGCGGGAACCGGGGAGCTGTTTTTT

J gene: TRBJ1-5
D gene: -
V gene: TRBV19
CDR3 protein: CASTRTRTAKSNQPQHF
CDR3 DNA: TGTGCCAGTACTCGAACGAGGACAGCAAAATCTAATCAGCCCCAGCATTTT

J gene: TRBJ2-1
D gene: -
V gene: TRBV11-3
CDR3 protein: CASSRQESSYNEQFF
CDR3 DNA: TGTGCCAGCAGCCGACAGGAGTCCTCCTACAATGAGCAGTTCTTC

J gene: TRBJ2-1
D gene: -
V gene: TRBV5-1
CDR3 protein: CASSLTISGHNEQFF
CDR3 DNA: TGCGCCAGCAGCTTGACTATATCAGGGCACAATGAGCAGTTCTTC

J gene: TRBJ1-2
D gene: -
V gene: TRBV7-9
CDR3 protein: CASSPRGGNPVANYGYTF
CDR3 DNA: TGTGCCAGCAGCCCCCGGGGAGGGAATCCTGTAGCTAACTATGGCTACACCTTC

J gene: TRBJ2-2
D gene: -
V gene: TRBV9
CDR3 protein: CASSVWGQNTGELFF
CDR3 DNA: TGTGCCAGCAGCGTCTGGGGGCAGAACACCGGGGAGCTGTTTTTT

J gene: TRBJ1-3
D gene: TRBD1
V gene: TRBV5-4
CDR3 protein: CASRLQGSGNTIYF
CDR3 DNA: TGTGCCAGCAGGCTACAGGGGTCTGGAAACACCATATATTTT

J gene: TRBJ2-2
D gene: -
V gene: TRBV10-3
CDR3 protein: CATSGSNTGELFF
CDR3 DNA: TGTGCCACGTCCGGGTCTAACACCGGGGAGCTGTTTTTT